The 21 T cell receptor beta chains below were found in one sample sequenced in a study of cytomegalovirus exposure and HLA in healthy donors. The PCR ran on 60 Vbeta and 13 Jbeta primers. The protocol was immunoSEQ multiplex PCR, while the TCRdb copy is restricted to in-frame clones and leaves out a portion. Here the sample spans 100,000 to 150,000 clones, roughly 74% being singletons. Sequenced material: PBMCs. The receptor source for this set is a woman aged 50 to 60 in good health and CMV-seropositive.

The V gene is TRBV6-5, the J gene TRBJ1-5; D is unclear. Germline CDR1 is MNHEY and CDR2 is SVGAGI. CDR3 length equals 15 residues. V shed 5 bases and J shed 5 bases, with 16 bases lying between them. For the CDR3, the DNA is TGTGCCAGCAGTCCCCTGGCTGGGAGGGATCAGCCCCAGCATTTT. This sequence encodes CASSPLAGRDQPQHF.

For the CDR3, the DNA is TGTGCCAGCAGTCTGATAGCGGGGCCGGAGCCCCAGCATTTT. It encodes CASSLIAGPEPQHF. The rearrangement links TRBV2 to TRBJ1-5, with a weak D call TRBD1 (5 bases). CDR3 length: 14 amino acids. Per germline, CDR1 SNHLY and CDR2 FYNNEI. V was trimmed by 5 bases and J by 8 bases, leaving 16 bases between them.

This clone has only a few counts. The J gene is TRBJ1-2, the V gene TRBV5-1, with 7 bases that match TRBD1. Looked up from germline, CDR1 is SGHRS and CDR2 is YFSETQ. With V trimmed by 2 bases and J by 8 bases, 9 bases remained unmatched. CDR3 length equals 14 residues. CDR3 loop: CASSLPGQTMGYTF. CDR3 DNA: TGCGCCAGCAGCTTACCGGGACAGACTATGGGCTACACCTTC.

This clone was found once. J is TRBJ2-5 and V is TRBV18, with TRBD2 matching over 9 bases. Losses at the gene ends were 4 bases for V and 5 bases for J; bases not matched to a gene: 11. The CDR3 contains 16 residues. Germline V lookup: CDR1 KGHSH, CDR2 LQKENI. The CDR3 reads CASSLSGGGAEETQYF. The CDR3, as DNA: TGTGCCAGCTCACTTTCTGGCGGGGGGGCCGAGGAGACCCAGTACTTC.

This clone showed up just a few times. CDR3 sequence reads: CASSGGSTLTEAFF. In DNA, the CDR3 is TGTGCCAGCAGCGGAGGGTCGACGTTGACTGAAGCTTTCTTT. The J gene is TRBJ1-1, the V gene TRBV7-9, with no clear D. This CDR3 is built from 14 residues. The V end lost 5 bases, the J end lost 5 bases, and 15 bases lay between the germline ends. CDR1 is SEHNR, CDR2 FQNEAQ, per germline (reference sequence).

This chain uses TRBV11-3 with TRBJ1-1; perhaps TRBD1 as D (6 bases). Germline CDR1 SGHNT, CDR2 YENEEA. Deletions cut 6 bases from V and 4 bases from J, with 15 bases between. This CDR3 has 14 residues. The CDR3 bases are TGTGCCAGCAGAGGGGGTTCGGTCACCACTGAAGCTTTCTTT. Amino acid sequence: CASRGGSVTTEAFF. The complete variable domain, with remaining parts taken from reference TRBV11-3 and TRBJ1-1, reads EAGVVQSPRYKIIEKKQPVAFWCNPISGHNTLYWYLQNLGQGPELLIRYENEEAVDDSQLPKDRFSAERLKGVDSTLKIQPAELGDSAVYLCASRGGSVTTEAFFGQGTRLTVV.

The V call is TRBV15, the J call TRBJ1-2, with D tentatively TRBD1 (6 bases). Trimming removed 3 bases at V and 4 bases at J, with 15 bases between. The CDR3 is made up of 15 amino acids. Germline assignment: CDR1 LNHNV and CDR2 YYDKDF (reference sequence). The CDR3 loop reads CATSRDSITSYGYTF. Written as DNA, the CDR3 is TGTGCCACCAGCAGGGACAGTATCACATCCTATGGCTACACCTTC.

This clone has a handful of counts. CDR3 loop: CASSQITSGGETQYF. The CDR3 bases are TGTGCCAGCAGCCAAATAACTAGCGGGGGTGAGACCCAGTACTTC. This sequence joins TRBV4-2 and TRBJ2-5, with 11 bases fitting TRBD2. The CDR3 has 15 amino acids. Germline CDR1 LGHNA, CDR2 YNFKEQ. Germline trimming cut 2 bases from V and 5 bases from J; bases unmatched to any gene: 4.

The chain links TRBV7-9 to TRBJ1-2; D remains ambiguous. V was trimmed by 5 bases and J by 7 bases, leaving 14 bases between them. The CDR3 has 13 residues. Germline V CDR1 and CDR2: SEHNR, FQNEAQ (reference sequence). The CDR3 DNA reads TGTGCCAGCAGCCAACGGGTTGTCGCTGGCTACACCTTC. Translating gives CASSQRVVAGYTF.

This chain connects TRBV6-5 to TRBJ2-3; no definite D call. This CDR3 spans 12 amino acids. Trimming removed 8 bases from V and 0 bases from J, with 6 bases in between. The germline V gene encodes CDR1 MNHEY and CDR2 SVGAGI. CDR3 DNA sequence: TGTGCCAGCCGCGGTAGCACAGATACGCAGTATTTT. Residues: CASRGSTDTQYF.

The J gene is TRBJ2-1, the V gene TRBV11-2; possibly TRBD1 for D (5 bases). Germline V gives CDR1 SGHAT, CDR2 FQNNGV. The V and J ends lost 5 bases and 0 bases respectively, with 14 bases between them. The CDR3 runs to 16 residues. Written as DNA, the CDR3 is TGTGCCAGCAGCGACCCGACAGAGAGCTCCTACAATGAGCAGTTCTTC. Amino acid sequence: CASSDPTESSYNEQFF.

The genes are TRBV7-9 and TRBJ1-2; D not resolved. Germline V gene sequence: CDR1 SEHNR, CDR2 FQNEAQ (reference sequence). This CDR3 is 11 amino acids long. V was trimmed by 2 bases and J by 8 bases, leaving 6 bases between them. CDR3 nucleotide sequence: TGTGCCAGCAGCTTATGGGAGGGCTACACCTTC. Encoded protein: CASSLWEGYTF.

This chain connects TRBV6-5 to TRBJ1-2; D gene unclear. Germline lookup yields CDR1 MNHEY and CDR2 SVGAGI. The germline V and J ends were trimmed by 6 bases and 7 bases, with 12 bases remaining between them. The CDR3 is made up of 12 amino acids. The CDR3 coding sequence is TGTGCCAGCAGGACGGGAGACCGTGGCTACACCTTC. This gives the protein CASRTGDRGYTF.

This clone was detected only a few times. CDR3 sequence: CASSLEAGVETQYF. The DNA of the CDR3 is TGTGCCAGCAGCTTAGAGGCGGGGGTAGAGACCCAGTACTTC. The V gene is TRBV7-9, the J gene TRBJ2-5; 7 nucleotides line up with TRBD2. This CDR3 contains 14 residues. The germline V gene has CDR1 SEHNR and CDR2 FQNEAQ (reference sequence). The V segment lost 1 base and the J segment 4 bases; nucleotides outside the gene matches: 3.

The genes are TRBV2 and TRBJ1-1; D ambiguous. The V gene's germline CDR1 is SNHLY and CDR2 FYNNEI. V was trimmed by 8 bases and J by 1 base, leaving 11 bases between them. This CDR3 region has 13 residues. CDR3 coding DNA: TGTGCCAGCGGCGGCGGCGGGAACACTGAAGCTTTCTTT. Protein product: CASGGGGNTEAFF.

In its sample, this clone was seen once. The rearrangement uses TRBV19 and TRBJ1-1, with D maybe TRBD1 (6 bases). This CDR3 region has 13 residues. Germline lookup yields CDR1 LNHDA and CDR2 SQIVND (reference sequence). The V end was cut by 2 bases, the J end by 6 bases, with 10 bases between. The CDR3 region is CASSITGSPEAFF. CDR3 nucleotides: TGTGCCAGTAGTATAACAGGGTCTCCTGAAGCTTTCTTT.

The J gene is TRBJ2-5, the V gene TRBV5-1; 8 nucleotides agree with TRBD2. Germline trimming cut 0 bases from V and 4 bases from J; bases unmatched to any gene: 8. This CDR3 contains 16 residues. The germline V gene has CDR1 SGHRS and CDR2 YFSETQ. The chain's CDR3 is CASSLGVGGAGETQYF. The CDR3 DNA reads TGCGCCAGCAGCTTGGGTGTCGGGGGGGCCGGAGAGACCCAGTACTTC.

J is TRBJ2-7 and V is TRBV6-1; possibly TRBD2 for D (6 bases). Germline CDR1 is MNHNS and CDR2 is SASEGT. The V and J ends lost 8 bases and 2 bases respectively, with 16 bases between them. The length of the CDR3 is 14 residues. The CDR3 here is CASGKAGGTYEQYF. The CDR3 DNA reads as TGTGCCAGCGGTAAGGCCGGGGGAACCTACGAGCAGTACTTC.

The chain recombines TRBV5-1 with TRBJ2-6; 9 positions match TRBD2. There are 18 residues in the CDR3. The germline V gene has CDR1 SGHRS and CDR2 YFSETQ. J gave up 4 bases and V 1 base, and 9 bases lay outside the gene matches. This CDR3 reads CASSLFSGTSTGANVLTF. The CDR3 coding sequence is TGCGCCAGCAGCTTGTTCTCCGGGACTAGCACCGGGGCCAACGTCCTGACTTTC.

The chain couples TRBV27 to TRBJ2-1, with TRBD2 identical over 8 bases. V gave up 6 bases and J gave up 4 bases; unmatched junction bases: 8. The CDR3 spans 15 residues. From germline, CDR1 is MNHEY and CDR2 SMNVEV (reference sequence). The CDR3 sequence: CASSPGTRRYNEQFF. As DNA, the CDR3 is TGTGCCAGCAGCCCCGGGACTAGAAGATACAATGAGCAGTTCTTC.

The chain uses TRBV5-1 and TRBJ2-1; 8 positions match TRBD1. Germline assignment: CDR1 SGHRS and CDR2 YFSETQ. With V trimmed by 4 bases and J by 8 bases, 8 bases remained unmatched. The CDR3 contains 14 residues. CDR3 amino acids: CASSTDRDSHEQFF. In DNA, the CDR3 is TGCGCCAGCAGCACGGACAGGGACAGCCATGAGCAGTTCTTC.